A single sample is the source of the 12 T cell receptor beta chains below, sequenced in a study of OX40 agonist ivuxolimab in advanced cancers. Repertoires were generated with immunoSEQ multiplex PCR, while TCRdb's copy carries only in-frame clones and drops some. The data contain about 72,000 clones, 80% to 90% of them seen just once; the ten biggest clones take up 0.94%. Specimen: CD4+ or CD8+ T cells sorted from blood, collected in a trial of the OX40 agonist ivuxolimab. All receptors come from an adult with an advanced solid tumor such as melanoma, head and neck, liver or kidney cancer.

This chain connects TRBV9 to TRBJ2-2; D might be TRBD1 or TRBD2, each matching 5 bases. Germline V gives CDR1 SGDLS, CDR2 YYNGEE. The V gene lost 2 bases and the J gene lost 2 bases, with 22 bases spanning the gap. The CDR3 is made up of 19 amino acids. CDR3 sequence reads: CASSVPRRGGVGNTGELFF. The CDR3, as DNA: TGTGCCAGCAGCGTCCCCCGCCGGGGCGGTGTGGGAAACACCGGGGAGCTGTTTTTT. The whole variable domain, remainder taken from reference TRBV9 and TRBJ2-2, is DSGVTQTPKHLITATGQRVTLRCSPRSGDLSVYWYQQSLDQGLQFLIQYYNGEERAKGNILERFSAQQFPDLHSELNLSSLELGDSALYFCASSVPRRGGVGNTGELFFGEGSRLTVL.

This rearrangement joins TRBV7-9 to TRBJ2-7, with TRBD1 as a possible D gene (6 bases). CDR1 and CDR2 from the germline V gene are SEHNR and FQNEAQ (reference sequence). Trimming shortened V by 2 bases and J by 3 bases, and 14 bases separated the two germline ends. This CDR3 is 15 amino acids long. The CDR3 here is CASSLPTGGVYEQYF. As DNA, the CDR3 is TGTGCCAGCAGCTTACCGACAGGTGGTGTCTACGAGCAGTACTTC.

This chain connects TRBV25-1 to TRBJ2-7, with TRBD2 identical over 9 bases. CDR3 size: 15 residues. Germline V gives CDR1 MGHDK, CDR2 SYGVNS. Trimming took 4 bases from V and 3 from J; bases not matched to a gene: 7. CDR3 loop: CASSGGLAGIYEQYF. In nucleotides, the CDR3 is TGTGCCAGCAGTGGGGGGCTAGCGGGGATCTACGAGCAGTACTTC.

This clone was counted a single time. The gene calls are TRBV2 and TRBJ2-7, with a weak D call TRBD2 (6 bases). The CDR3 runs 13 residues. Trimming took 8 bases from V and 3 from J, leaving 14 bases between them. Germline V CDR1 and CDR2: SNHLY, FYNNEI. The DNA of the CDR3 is TGTGCCAGCGTTGGGCGGGGCAACTACGAGCAGTACTTC. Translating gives CASVGRGNYEQYF.

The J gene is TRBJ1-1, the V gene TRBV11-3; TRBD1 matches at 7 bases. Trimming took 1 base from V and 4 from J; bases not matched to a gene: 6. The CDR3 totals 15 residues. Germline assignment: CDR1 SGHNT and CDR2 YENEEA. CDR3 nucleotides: TGTGCCAGCAGCTTAGGCCAGGGGGGCGGCACTGAAGCTTTCTTT. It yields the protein CASSLGQGGGTEAFF. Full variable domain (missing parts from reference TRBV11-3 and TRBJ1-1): EAGVVQSPRYKIIEKKQPVAFWCNPISGHNTLYWYLQNLGQGPELLIRYENEEAVDDSQLPKDRFSAERLKGVDSTLKIQPAELGDSAVYLCASSLGQGGGTEAFFGQGTRLTVV.

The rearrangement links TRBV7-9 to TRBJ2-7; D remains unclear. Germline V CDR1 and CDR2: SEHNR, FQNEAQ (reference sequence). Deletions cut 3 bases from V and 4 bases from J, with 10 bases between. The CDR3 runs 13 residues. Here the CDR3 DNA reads TGTGCCAGCAGCTTGGGTTCTAAATACGAGCAGTACTTC. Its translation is CASSLGSKYEQYF.

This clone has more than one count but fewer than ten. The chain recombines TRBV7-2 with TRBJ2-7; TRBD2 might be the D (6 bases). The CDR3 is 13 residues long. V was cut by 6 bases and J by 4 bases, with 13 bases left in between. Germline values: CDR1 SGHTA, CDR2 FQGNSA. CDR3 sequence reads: CASSGGSPYEQYF. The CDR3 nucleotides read TGTGCCAGCAGTGGGGGGTCCCCATACGAGCAGTACTTC.

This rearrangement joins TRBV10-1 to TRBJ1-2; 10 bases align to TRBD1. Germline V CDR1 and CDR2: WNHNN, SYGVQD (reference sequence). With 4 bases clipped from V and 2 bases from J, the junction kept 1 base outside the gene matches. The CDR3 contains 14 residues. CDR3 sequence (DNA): TGCGCCAGCAGTGCGGGACAGGGGAACTATGGCTACACCTTC. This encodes CASSAGQGNYGYTF.

CDR3 sequence: CASSVDRAYNEQFF. The CDR3 nucleotides read TGTGCCAGCAGCGTAGACAGAGCCTACAATGAGCAGTTCTTC. V gene TRBV9 combines with J gene TRBJ2-1; D remains unclear. The CDR3 totals 14 residues. The ends were cut back, 0 bases at V and 2 bases at J, with 6 bases in the middle. CDR1 and CDR2 (germline): SGDLS, YYNGEE.

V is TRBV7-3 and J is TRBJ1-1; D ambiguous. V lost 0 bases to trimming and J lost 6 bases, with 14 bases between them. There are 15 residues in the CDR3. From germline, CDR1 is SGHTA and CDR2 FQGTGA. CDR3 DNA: TGTGCCAGCAGCTTAACGTTGGGCGGGATCTCTGAAGCTTTCTTT. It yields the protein CASSLTLGGISEAFF.

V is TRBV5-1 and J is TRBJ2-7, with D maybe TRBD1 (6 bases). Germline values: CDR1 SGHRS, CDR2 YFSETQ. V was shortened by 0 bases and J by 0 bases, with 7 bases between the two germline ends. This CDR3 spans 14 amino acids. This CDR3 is CASSLVQGSYEQYF. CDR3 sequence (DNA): TGCGCCAGCAGCTTGGTACAGGGCTCCTACGAGCAGTACTTC.

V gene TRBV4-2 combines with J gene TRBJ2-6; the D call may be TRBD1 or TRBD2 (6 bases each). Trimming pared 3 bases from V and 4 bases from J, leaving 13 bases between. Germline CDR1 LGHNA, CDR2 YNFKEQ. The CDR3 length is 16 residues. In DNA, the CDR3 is TGTGCCAGCAGCCAGGCTAGGGGGGCCGGGGCCAACGTCCTGACTTTC. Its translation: CASSQARGAGANVLTF.